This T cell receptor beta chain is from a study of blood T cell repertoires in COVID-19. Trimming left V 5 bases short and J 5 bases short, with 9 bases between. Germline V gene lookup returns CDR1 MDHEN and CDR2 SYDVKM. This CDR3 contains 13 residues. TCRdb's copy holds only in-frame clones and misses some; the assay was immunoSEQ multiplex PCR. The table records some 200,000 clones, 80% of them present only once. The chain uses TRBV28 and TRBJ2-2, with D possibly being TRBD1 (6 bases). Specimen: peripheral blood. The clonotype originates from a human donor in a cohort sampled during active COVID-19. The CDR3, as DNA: TGTGCCAGCAGTGAAACAGGGACCGGGGAGCTGTTTTTT. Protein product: CASSETGTGELFF.